The 13 T cell receptor beta chains given below trace back to one sample, sequenced in a study of naive and memory T cell subsets. Broader study findings: Naive repertoires, especially CD8, held a few larger clonotypes, possibly memory cells re-expressing CD45RA.

Both TRBC1 and TRBC2 were covered by a beta constant-region primer of two equimolar oligonucleotides. Ligated cDNA was amplified by four rounds of PCR with nested alpha and beta constant-region primers and SP2. TCRdb used MiXCR to reprocess the UMI-ligation and nested PCR reads, holding one entry per CDR3 protein. The table includes 150,000 or so distinct CDR3 sequences, roughly 20% detected once. Antigens of these TCRs are unknown. Input material: naive CD4+ T cells from blood. These TCRs come from a human donor in good health.

V is TRBV7-9 and J is TRBJ2-1; 12 bases match TRBD1. The CDR3 is 16 residues long. The germline V gene encodes CDR1 SEHNR and CDR2 FQNEAQ (reference sequence). Unmatched junction bases numbered 8, after V lost 7 bases and J lost 4 bases. CDR3 sequence reads: CASTTPGQGAYNEQFF. The CDR3 DNA sequence: TGTGCCAGCACCACACCGGGACAGGGGGCATACAATGAGCAGTTCTTC.

This chain connects TRBV7-9 to TRBJ1-2; 7 bases map to TRBD1. The CDR3 length is 17 residues. J lost 0 bases, V lost 6 bases, and 13 bases had no gene match. In germline, CDR1 is SEHNR, CDR2 FQNEAQ (reference sequence). The CDR3 bases are TGTGCCAGCAGTAAAAACGGGGCAGGGGGAGCTAACTATGGCTACACCTTC. Amino acid sequence: CASSKNGAGGANYGYTF. The full variable domain, its missing parts supplied by reference TRBV7-9 and TRBJ1-2, is DTGVSQNPRHKITKRGQNVTFRCDPISEHNRLYWYRQTLGQGPEFLTYFQNEAQLEKSRLLSDRFSAERPKGSFSTLEIQRTEQGDSAMYLCASSKNGAGGANYGYTFGSGTRLTVV.

V is TRBV4-1 and J is TRBJ2-5; D is undetermined. CDR3 size: 13 residues. V was shortened by 1 base and J by 5 bases, with 8 bases between the two germline ends. Germline V gives CDR1 MGHRA, CDR2 YSYEKL. Written as DNA, the CDR3 is TGCGCCAGCAGCCAAGCGTGGTCGGAGACCCAGTACTTC. This translates into CASSQAWSETQYF.

This clonotype was seen many times. The rearrangement uses TRBV19 and TRBJ2-7, with TRBD2 matching 7 bases. The CDR3 totals 14 residues. Germline V gene data show CDR1 as LNHDA and CDR2 as SQIVND (reference sequence). V lost 5 bases and J lost 3; bases outside the gene matches: 7. CDR3 DNA: TGTGCCAGTAGTGAGCGGGGTGCGTTCTACGAGCAGTACTTC. Residues: CASSERGAFYEQYF.

The sample holds a few counts of this clonotype. The gene calls are TRBV6-2 or TRBV6-3 and TRBJ2-3; 12 bases map to TRBD2. CDR1 is MNHEY, CDR2 SVGEGT, per germline. This CDR3 contains 19 residues. Trimming at V came to 0 bases and at J to 4 bases, leaving 11 bases not matched to a gene. CDR3 DNA sequence: TGTGCCAGCAGTTACTCCCTGCCCGGACTAGCGGGAATTTCAGATACGCAGTATTTT. Protein sequence: CASSYSLPGLAGISDTQYF.

This clonotype was observed a few times. The V call is TRBV7-2, the J call TRBJ1-2, with D unclear. The V gene lost 3 bases and the J gene lost 4 bases, with 15 bases spanning the gap. This CDR3 has 15 residues. From germline, CDR1 is SGHTA and CDR2 FQGNSA. DNA of the CDR3: TGTGCCAGCAGCTTTCCCCGCGGCCGAGCCTATGGCTACACCTTC. Its translation: CASSFPRGRAYGYTF.

This clonotype was seen repeatedly, ten times or more. The CDR3 nucleotides are TGCAGTGCTAGAGATCAGTCGGGGGCCAACGTCCTGACTTTC. Protein sequence: CSARDQSGANVLTF. The chain recombines TRBV20-1 with TRBJ2-6; no reliable D call. The CDR3 totals 14 residues. Deletions cut 0 bases from V and 4 bases from J, with 7 bases between. Germline-derived CDR1 and CDR2 are DFQATT and SNEGSKA (reference sequence).

This clonotype appeared a few times. The J gene is TRBJ2-3, the V gene TRBV7-2; 11 bases align to TRBD2. This CDR3 is 16 amino acids long. In germline, CDR1 is SGHTA, CDR2 FQGNSA. The trim removed 1 base at V and 1 base at J, leaving 1 base unmatched. The CDR3 region is CASSLGGLAGTDTQYF. Here the CDR3 DNA reads TGTGCCAGCAGCTTAGGGGGACTAGCGGGCACAGATACGCAGTATTTT.

The chain links TRBV5-1 to TRBJ2-2; TRBD2 matches at 15 bases. This CDR3 has 17 residues. CDR1 is SGHRS and CDR2 is YFSETQ in the germline V gene. With 4 bases clipped from V and 2 bases from J, the junction kept 3 bases outside the gene matches. This chain's CDR3 is CASSPGLAGGNTGELFF. In DNA, the CDR3 is TGCGCCAGCAGCCCGGGACTAGCGGGAGGAAACACCGGGGAGCTGTTTTTT.

This clonotype has only a few counts. This chain connects TRBV29-1 to TRBJ2-7, with D possibly being TRBD2 (6 bases). CDR3 length: 16 residues. Germline CDR1 and CDR2: SQVTM and ANQGSEA. V was shortened by 4 bases and J by 2 bases, with 21 bases between the two germline ends. The chain's CDR3 is CSVASVEGTAPYEQYF. In DNA, the CDR3 is TGCAGCGTTGCGTCGGTGGAAGGGACTGCCCCCTACGAGCAGTACTTC.

The CDR3 loop reads CASSEAPGQGYYNEQFF. The DNA for the CDR3 is TGTGCCAGCAGTGAAGCGCCAGGTCAGGGCTACTACAATGAGCAGTTCTTC. The chain couples TRBV6-1 to TRBJ2-1; a weak D match, TRBD1 (5 bases). Germline values: CDR1 MNHNS, CDR2 SASEGT. The CDR3 spans 17 residues. Trimming removed 0 bases at V and 3 bases at J, with 15 bases between.

The V call is TRBV20-1, the J call TRBJ2-5; TRBD2 matches at 11 bases. V lost 5 bases to trimming and J lost 9 bases; unmatched junction nucleotides: 8. Germline V gene lookup returns CDR1 DFQATT and CDR2 SNEGSKA (reference sequence). CDR3 length: 13 residues. CDR3 region: CSAVGLAAGAQYF. DNA for the CDR3: TGCAGTGCTGTGGGACTAGCGGCTGGGGCCCAGTACTTC.

CDR3 amino acids: CASSPGRLTGELFF. The CDR3 DNA sequence: TGTGCCAGCAGCCCAGGAAGACTCACCGGGGAGCTGTTTTTT. The chain is built from TRBV27 and TRBJ2-2; D not certain. Trimming stripped 6 bases from V and 4 bases from J, with 12 bases between. CDR1 and CDR2 from the germline V gene are MNHEY and SMNVEV (reference sequence). The CDR3 is made up of 14 amino acids.